This T cell receptor beta chain is drawn from a study of cytomegalovirus exposure and HLA in healthy donors. The PCR was carried out with 60 Vbeta primers and 13 Jbeta primers. Repertoires were generated with immunoSEQ multiplex PCR, while TCRdb's copy carries only in-frame clones and drops some. In the table there are under 120,000 clones, less than 80% of which are singletons. Whole-study findings and limits: A missense DCLRE1C variant was associated with V- and J-gene trimming of TCR beta chains in a later analysis, and an independent cohort replicated the association. Immune exposure information comprised only CMV serostatus. The authors assumed roughly uniform sequencing depth across donors for presence/absence analyses.

This clone was observed once. Its antigen remains unidentified. The V gene's germline CDR1 is LGHNA and CDR2 YNFKEQ. V lost 1 base to trimming and J lost 9 bases; unmatched junction nucleotides: 8. This CDR3 spans 15 amino acids. This TCR was recovered from a woman between 35 and 50 years old in good health and CMV-seronegative. Sample: PBMCs. The chain employs TRBV4-2 and TRBJ2-1; 8 bases line up with TRBD1. The CDR3 sequence is CASSQGRDRSGEQFF. The CDR3 DNA reads TGTGCCAGCAGCCAAGGAAGGGACAGGTCGGGTGAGCAGTTCTTC.